Presented here are 19 T cell receptor beta chains from one specimen sequenced in a study of response to subunit inactivated influenza vaccine. TCRdb used MiXCR to reprocess the RT-PCR reads, holding one entry per CDR3 protein. Of about 530,000 distinct CDR3 sequences in the sample, 10% to 15% were seen once. This material consisted of PBMCs from blood, taken on the day of vaccination. The receptors originated from a man between 50 and 59 years old who received an inactivated influenza vaccine.

J is TRBJ2-3 and V is TRBV21-1. TRBV21-1 is tagged as a pseudogene. CDR3 length: 14 residues. The CDR3 region is CASSKVAELDTQYF. The CDR3 nucleotides read TGTGCCAGCAGCAAAGTGGCGGAGTTGGATACGCAGTATTTT.

This clonotype was found a few times. This sequence joins TRBV6-2 or TRBV6-3 and TRBJ2-7, with no clear D. V dropped 2 bases and J dropped 4 bases, with 3 bases sitting between them. Germline loops: CDR1 MNHEY, CDR2 SVGEGT. The length of the CDR3 is 11 residues. The CDR3: CASSYVYEQYF. CDR3 bases: TGTGCCAGCAGTTACGTTTACGAGCAGTACTTC.

CDR3 DNA: TGTGCCAGTAGTATAGCTGCGACCTACGAGCAGTACTTC. Its protein is CASSIAATYEQYF. The chain links TRBV19 to TRBJ2-7; D is uncertain. This CDR3 is 13 amino acids long. The V end lost 1 base, the J end lost 2 bases, and 6 bases lay between the germline ends. Germline V gives CDR1 LNHDA, CDR2 SQIVND (reference sequence).

This chain joins TRBV4-1 and TRBJ1-2; D is unclear. The germline V gene has CDR1 MGHRA and CDR2 YSYEKL. The CDR3 runs to 13 residues. V lost 3 bases and J 4 bases, leaving 9 bases between the germline ends. CDR3 in DNA: TGCGCCAGCAGCCAGGGTTGGGGCTATGGCTACACCTTC. Translated: CASSQGWGYGYTF.

This clonotype was counted a few times. This chain joins TRBV5-1 and TRBJ2-3, with D perhaps matching TRBD1 or TRBD2 (6 bases each). Deletions cut 0 bases from V and 4 bases from J, with 15 bases between. The V gene's germline CDR1 is SGHRS and CDR2 YFSETQ. CDR3 size: 16 residues. The CDR3 sequence is CASSLVGGRGADTQYF. Written as DNA, the CDR3 is TGCGCCAGCAGCTTGGTCGGGGGAAGGGGGGCAGATACGCAGTATTTT.

The V and J genes are TRBV19 and TRBJ1-5; 9 bases line up with TRBD1. V lost 7 bases to trimming and J lost 1 base; unmatched junction nucleotides: 5. Germline-derived CDR1 and CDR2 are LNHDA and SQIVND (reference sequence). CDR3 length: 15 residues. CDR3 sequence reads: CASTWGQGSNQPQHF. The CDR3 DNA sequence: TGTGCCAGTACCTGGGGACAGGGCAGCAATCAGCCCCAGCATTTT.

This clonotype occurred many times. CDR3 nucleotides: TGTGCCAGCAGAGCCGGGCTTTACTACGAGCAGTACTTC. It codes for CASRAGLYYEQYF. The rearrangement joins TRBV6-2 or TRBV6-3 to TRBJ2-7; no clear D gene. Looked up from germline, CDR1 is MNHEY and CDR2 is SVGEGT. V lost 6 bases and J 3 bases, leaving 12 bases between the germline ends. The CDR3 is 13 residues long.

This clonotype has ten or more counts. The chain has TRBV9 and TRBJ2-3; 11 bases agree with TRBD2. Germline lookup yields CDR1 SGDLS and CDR2 YYNGEE. This CDR3 is 16 amino acids long. V trimming: 1 base; J trimming: 5 bases; junction bases outside the gene matches: 6. In DNA, the CDR3 is TGTGCCAGCAGCGTAAGTCTAGCGGGAGGCCAAGATACGCAGTATTTT. It is translated as CASSVSLAGGQDTQYF. Full variable domain (missing parts from reference TRBV9 and TRBJ2-3): DSGVTQTPKHLITATGQRVTLRCSPRSGDLSVYWYQQSLDQGLQFLIQYYNGEERAKGNILERFSAQQFPDLHSELNLSSLELGDSALYFCASSVSLAGGQDTQYFGPGTRLTVL.

Comments on this clonotype: This may stem from a read error, because a much larger clone lies one nucleotide away. This sequence joins TRBV28 and TRBJ2-7, with D hard to call. The CDR3 sequence is 12 residues long. Germline V lookup: CDR1 MDHEN, CDR2 SYDVKM. V lost 2 bases, J lost 3 bases, and 5 bases lay in between. CDR3 sequence (DNA): TGTGCCAGCAGTTTAACCATCTACGAGCAGTACTTC. This gives the protein CASSLTIYEQYF.

This chain uses TRBV20-1 with TRBJ2-5, with TRBD2 matching 7 bases. Unmatched junction bases numbered 17, after V lost 0 bases and J lost 10 bases. Germline V lookup: CDR1 DFQATT, CDR2 SNEGSKA (reference sequence). The CDR3 is made up of 16 amino acids. The CDR3 loop is CSARDPGGAPGRDQYF. CDR3 nucleotide sequence: TGCAGTGCTAGAGATCCGGGAGGCGCCCCAGGCCGAGACCAGTACTTC.

This clonotype was observed a few times. The gene calls are TRBV6-1 and TRBJ1-2, with unresolved D. CDR3 length: 13 amino acids. V was trimmed by 3 bases and J by 5 bases, leaving 10 bases between them. Germline loops: CDR1 MNHNS, CDR2 SASEGT. This chain's CDR3 is CASSEDGKYGYTF. Here the CDR3 DNA reads TGTGCCAGCAGTGAGGACGGCAAATATGGCTACACCTTC.

This clonotype was counted many times. This rearrangement joins TRBV28 to TRBJ2-7, with D unclear. Germline V lookup: CDR1 MDHEN, CDR2 SYDVKM. V shed 6 bases and J shed 4 bases, with 10 bases lying between them. The CDR3 loop spans 12 amino acids. CDR3 coding DNA: TGTGCCAGCAGGCTACTGGGATACGAGCAGTACTTC. Its translation: CASRLLGYEQYF.

This clonotype was detected a few times. This rearrangement joins TRBV5-1 to TRBJ2-7, with D possibly matching TRBD1 (6 bases). CDR1 and CDR2 (germline): SGHRS, YFSETQ. This CDR3 contains 15 residues. V shed 4 bases and J shed 5 bases, with 19 bases lying between them. This CDR3 is CASSPIQGPLHEQYF. In DNA, the CDR3 is TGCGCCAGCAGCCCTATTCAGGGGCCCCTCCACGAGCAGTACTTC.

This clonotype was seen only a few times. At one end, the junction sequence differs from germline, possibly due to a read error. This chain connects TRBV7-7 to TRBJ2-5; TRBD2 aligns across 10 bases. The CDR3 length is 15 residues. Per the germline V gene, CDR1 is SSHAT and CDR2 is FNYEAQ (reference sequence). CDR3 sequence: CASIPGTSVEETQYF. CDR3 bases: TGTGCTAGCATCCCCGGGACTAGCGTAGAGGAGACCCAGTACTTC.

The V gene is TRBV7-2, the J gene TRBJ2-7, with TRBD2 matching over 9 bases. The V gene's germline CDR1 is SGHTA and CDR2 FQGNSA. The CDR3 contains 17 residues. V gave up 3 bases and J gave up 3 bases; unmatched junction bases: 12. The CDR3: CASSLKTGLAAVYEQYF. CDR3 DNA: TGTGCCAGCAGCTTGAAGACGGGACTAGCCGCCGTCTACGAGCAGTACTTC.

There are a few counts of this clonotype. The gene calls are TRBV6-5 and TRBJ2-1; TRBD2 matches 7 bases. CDR1 and CDR2 from the germline V gene are MNHEY and SVGAGI. CDR3 size: 16 residues. V gave up 0 bases and J gave up 2 bases; unmatched junction bases: 4. CDR3 in amino acids: CASSYSSSGPYNEQFF. DNA of the CDR3: TGTGCCAGCAGTTACTCTTCTAGCGGCCCCTACAATGAGCAGTTCTTC.

This clonotype was counted a few times. CDR3 sequence: CASSQDPSFVLNTGELFF. The DNA for the CDR3 is TGCGCCAGCAGCCAAGATCCTAGTTTCGTCTTAAACACCGGGGAGCTGTTTTTT. This chain links TRBV4-3 with TRBJ2-2; D not resolved. The CDR3 runs to 18 residues. Trimming stripped 0 bases from V and 2 bases from J, with 16 bases between. From germline, CDR1 is LGHNA and CDR2 YSLEER.

Note on this clonotype: The junction and the germline gene differ at one end; a read error may be behind it. V gene TRBV15 combines with J gene TRBJ1-1, with 7 bases identical to TRBD1. CDR1 and CDR2 from the germline V gene are LNHNV and YYDKDF (reference sequence). The CDR3 is 14 residues long. The CDR3 region is CATSRDRANTEAFF. CDR3 DNA: TGTGCCACCAGTAGAGACAGGGCGAACACTGAAGCTTTCTTT.

This clonotype was picked up a small number of times. The chain links TRBV5-6 to TRBJ2-1, with a tentative D call TRBD2 (6 bases). CDR1 is SGHDT, CDR2 YYEEEE, per germline. V dropped 3 bases and J dropped 6 bases, with 16 bases sitting between them. This CDR3 has 15 residues. Here the CDR3 DNA reads TGTGCCAGCAGCTCGGGGACTGACAAGGCCAATGAGCAGTTCTTC. Protein: CASSSGTDKANEQFF.